The present T cell receptor beta chain was sequenced within a study of OX40 agonist ivuxolimab in advanced cancers. Study summary: Dosing consisted of intravenous ivuxolimab at 0.01 to 10 mg/kg every 2 weeks.

Clones were read by immunoSEQ multiplex PCR, and TCRdb kept only the in-frame ones, dropping some. The table shows 79,000 or so clones, with approximately 85% occurring only once. It was autoimmune disease history or systemic immunosuppression that excluded patients. Overall study findings and caveats: Clones of CD4+ and CD8+ blood T cells grew by week 6 at doses of 0.1 to 3.0 mg/kg.

The J segment lost 4 bases and the V segment lost 5 bases, leaving 5 bases of the junction unmatched. The CDR3 has 17 amino acids. Germline CDR1 MNHEY, CDR2 SMNVEV (reference sequence). This clone rates as medium-sized. Its antigen is undetermined. This material consisted of CD4+ or CD8+ T cells sorted from blood, taken in a trial of the OX40 agonist ivuxolimab. The V call is TRBV27, the J call TRBJ2-2; 15 nucleotides line up with TRBD2. The clonotype was recovered from an adult with an advanced solid tumor such as melanoma, head and neck, liver or kidney cancer. The CDR3 nucleotides are TGTGCCAGCAGTGGACTAGCGGGGGGGCTGGGCACCGGGGAGCTGTTTTTT. This codes for CASSGLAGGLGTGELFF.